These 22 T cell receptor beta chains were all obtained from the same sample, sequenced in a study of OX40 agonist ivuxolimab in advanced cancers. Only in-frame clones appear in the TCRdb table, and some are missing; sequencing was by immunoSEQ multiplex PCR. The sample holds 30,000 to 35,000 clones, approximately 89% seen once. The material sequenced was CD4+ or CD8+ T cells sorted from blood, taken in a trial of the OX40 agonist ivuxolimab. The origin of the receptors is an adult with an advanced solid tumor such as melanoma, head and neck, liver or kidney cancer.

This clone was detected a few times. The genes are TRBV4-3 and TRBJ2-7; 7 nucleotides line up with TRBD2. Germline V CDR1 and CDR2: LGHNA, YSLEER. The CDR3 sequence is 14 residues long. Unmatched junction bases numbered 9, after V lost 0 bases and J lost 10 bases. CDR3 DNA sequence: TGCGCCAGCAGCCAAGAACGGACTAGTAGGAACCAGTACTTC. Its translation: CASSQERTSRNQYF.

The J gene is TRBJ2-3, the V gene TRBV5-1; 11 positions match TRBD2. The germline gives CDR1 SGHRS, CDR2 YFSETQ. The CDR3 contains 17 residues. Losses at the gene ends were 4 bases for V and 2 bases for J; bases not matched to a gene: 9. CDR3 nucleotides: TGCGCCAGCAGCAAGATAGCGGGAGGGATGATCACAGATACGCAGTATTTT. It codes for CASSKIAGGMITDTQYF. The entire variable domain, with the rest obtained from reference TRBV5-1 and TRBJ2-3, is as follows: KAGVTQTPRYLIKTRGQQVTLSCSPISGHRSVSWYQQTPGQGLQFLFEYFSETQRNKGNFPGRFSGRQFSNSRSEMNVSTLELGDSALYLCASSKIAGGMITDTQYFGPGTRLTVL.

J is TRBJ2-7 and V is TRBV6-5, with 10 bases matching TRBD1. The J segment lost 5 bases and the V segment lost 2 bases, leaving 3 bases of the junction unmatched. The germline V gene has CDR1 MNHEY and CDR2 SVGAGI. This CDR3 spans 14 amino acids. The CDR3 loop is CASSYVGQGNEQYF. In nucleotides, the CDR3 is TGTGCCAGCAGTTACGTGGGACAGGGGAACGAGCAGTACTTC.

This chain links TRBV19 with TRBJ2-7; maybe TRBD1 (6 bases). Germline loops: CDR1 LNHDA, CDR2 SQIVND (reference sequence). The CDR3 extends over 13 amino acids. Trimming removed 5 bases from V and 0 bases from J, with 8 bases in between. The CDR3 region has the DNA TGTGCCAGTAGTCCCAGGGGCTCCTACGAGCAGTACTTC. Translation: CASSPRGSYEQYF.

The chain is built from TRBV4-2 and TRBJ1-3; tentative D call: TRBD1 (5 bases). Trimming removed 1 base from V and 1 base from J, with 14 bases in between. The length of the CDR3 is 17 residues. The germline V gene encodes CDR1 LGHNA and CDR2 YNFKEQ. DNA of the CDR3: TGTGCCAGCAGCCAAGGGGGGGGGTTGGTTTCTGGAAACACCATATATTTT. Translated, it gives CASSQGGGLVSGNTIYF.

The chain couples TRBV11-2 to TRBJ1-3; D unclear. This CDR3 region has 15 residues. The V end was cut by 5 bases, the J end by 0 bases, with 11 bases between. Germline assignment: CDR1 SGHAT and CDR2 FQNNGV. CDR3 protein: CASSLAGSSGNTIYF. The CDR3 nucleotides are TGTGCCAGCAGCCTGGCAGGATCCTCTGGAAACACCATATATTTT.

As DNA, the CDR3 is TGTGCCAGCAGCTTAGGGCGAGACAGACTAGCGGGAGGTATGCACGAGCAGTACTTC. Encoded protein: CASSLGRDRLAGGMHEQYF. The V gene is TRBV7-6, the J gene TRBJ2-7; 13 bases agree with TRBD2. CDR1 SGHVS and CDR2 FNYEAQ come from the germline V gene. CDR3 length: 19 residues. V dropped 1 base and J dropped 5; count of bases not matched to a gene: 14.

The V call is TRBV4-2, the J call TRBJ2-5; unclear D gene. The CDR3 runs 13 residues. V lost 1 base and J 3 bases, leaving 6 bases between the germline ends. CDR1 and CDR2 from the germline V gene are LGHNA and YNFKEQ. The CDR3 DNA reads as TGTGCCAGCAGCCAAGGGACGAAAGAGACCCAGTACTTC. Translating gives CASSQGTKETQYF.

CDR3 DNA sequence: TGTGCCAGCAGTATACAGGGTTGGTATACAGATACGCAGTATTTT. Residues: CASSIQGWYTDTQYF. The rearrangement joins TRBV28 to TRBJ2-3, with TRBD1 as a possible D gene (6 bases). V was shortened by 5 bases and J by 3 bases, with 15 bases between the two germline ends. The CDR3 consists of 15 residues. Germline CDR1 and CDR2: MDHEN and SYDVKM.

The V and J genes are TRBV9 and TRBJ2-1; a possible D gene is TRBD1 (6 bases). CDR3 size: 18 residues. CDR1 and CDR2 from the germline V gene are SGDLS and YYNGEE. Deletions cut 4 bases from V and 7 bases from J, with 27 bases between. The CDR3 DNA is TGTGCCAGCAGCACAAACCCCGACCTGAGGGGGAGAGGTAATGAGCAGTTCTTC. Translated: CASSTNPDLRGRGNEQFF.

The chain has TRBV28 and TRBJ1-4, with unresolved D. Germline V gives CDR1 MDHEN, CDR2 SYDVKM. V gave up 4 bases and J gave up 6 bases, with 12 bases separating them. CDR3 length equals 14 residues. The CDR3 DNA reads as TGTGCCAGCAGTTCCCCAGAGGGCGATGAAAAACTGTTTTTT. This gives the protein CASSSPEGDEKLFF.

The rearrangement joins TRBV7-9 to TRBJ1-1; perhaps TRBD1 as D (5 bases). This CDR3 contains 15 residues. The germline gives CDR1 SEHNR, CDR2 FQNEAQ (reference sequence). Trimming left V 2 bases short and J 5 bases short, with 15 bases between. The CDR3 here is CASSLSPTVGTEAFF. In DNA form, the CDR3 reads TGTGCCAGCAGCTTAAGCCCGACAGTAGGAACTGAAGCTTTCTTT.

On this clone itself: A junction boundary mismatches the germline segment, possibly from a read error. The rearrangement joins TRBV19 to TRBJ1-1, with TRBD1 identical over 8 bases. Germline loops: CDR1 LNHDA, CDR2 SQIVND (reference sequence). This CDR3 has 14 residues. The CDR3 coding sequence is TGTGCCAGCAGTAGGGACAGGCAGAACACTGAAGCTTTCTTT. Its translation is CASSRDRQNTEAFF. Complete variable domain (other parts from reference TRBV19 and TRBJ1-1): DGGITQSPKYLFRKEGQNVTLSCEQNLNHDAMYWYRQDPGQGLRLIYYSQIVNDFQKGDIAEGYSVSREKKESFPLTVTSAQKNPTAFYLCASSRDRQNTEAFFGQGTRLTVV.

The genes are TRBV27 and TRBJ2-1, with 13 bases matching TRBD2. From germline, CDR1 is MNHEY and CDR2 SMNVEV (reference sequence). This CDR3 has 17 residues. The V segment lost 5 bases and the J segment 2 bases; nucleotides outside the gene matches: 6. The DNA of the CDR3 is TGTGCCAGCAGTACCTTACTAGCGGGAGGGACCTACAATGAGCAGTTCTTC. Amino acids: CASSTLLAGGTYNEQFF.

The CDR3 sequence is CASNVNYGYTF. For the CDR3, the DNA is TGTGCCAGCAATGTTAACTATGGCTACACCTTC. V and J are TRBV2 and TRBJ1-2; no clear D gene. The V end was cut by 7 bases, the J end by 1 base, with 4 bases between. Germline loops: CDR1 SNHLY, CDR2 FYNNEI. This CDR3 comprises 11 residues. Full variable domain (rest looked up from reference TRBV2 and TRBJ1-2): EPEVTQTPSHQVTQMGQEVILRCVPISNHLYFYWYRQILGQKVEFLVSFYNNEISEKSEIFDDQFSVERPDGSNFTLKIRSTKLEDSAMYFCASNVNYGYTFGSGTRLTVV.

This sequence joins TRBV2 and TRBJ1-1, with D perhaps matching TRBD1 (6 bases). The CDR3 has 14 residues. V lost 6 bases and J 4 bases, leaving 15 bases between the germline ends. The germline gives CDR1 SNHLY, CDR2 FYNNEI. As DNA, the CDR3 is TGTGCCAGCAGGCCTACAGGGCTTGGCACTGAAGCTTTCTTT. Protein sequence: CASRPTGLGTEAFF.

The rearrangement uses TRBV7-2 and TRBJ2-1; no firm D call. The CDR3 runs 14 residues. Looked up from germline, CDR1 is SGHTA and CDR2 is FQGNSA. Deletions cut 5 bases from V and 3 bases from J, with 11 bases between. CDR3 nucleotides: TGTGCCAGCAGCGCGATCCCCATCTACAATGAGCAGTTCTTC. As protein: CASSAIPIYNEQFF. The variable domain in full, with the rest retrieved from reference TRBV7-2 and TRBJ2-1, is GAGVSQSPSNKVTEKGKDVELRCDPISGHTALYWYRQSLGQGLEFLIYFQGNSAPDKSGLPSDRFSAERTGGSVSTLTIQRTQQEDSAVYLCASSAIPIYNEQFFGPGTRLTVL.

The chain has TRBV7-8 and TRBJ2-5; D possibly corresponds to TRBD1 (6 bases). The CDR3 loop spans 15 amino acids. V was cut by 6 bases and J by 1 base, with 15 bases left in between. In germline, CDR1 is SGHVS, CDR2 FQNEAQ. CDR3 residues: CASRKSPDSQETQYF. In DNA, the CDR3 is TGTGCCAGCAGAAAGTCGCCGGACAGCCAAGAGACCCAGTACTTC.

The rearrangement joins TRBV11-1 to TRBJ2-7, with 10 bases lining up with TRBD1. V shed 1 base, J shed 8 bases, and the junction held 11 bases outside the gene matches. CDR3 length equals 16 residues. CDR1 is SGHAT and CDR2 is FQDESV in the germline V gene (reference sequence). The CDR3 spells CASSLGSGQGTTKQYF. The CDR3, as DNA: TGTGCCAGCAGCTTAGGTTCGGGACAGGGGACTACGAAGCAGTACTTC. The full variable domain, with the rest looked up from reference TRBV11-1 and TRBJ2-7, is EAEVAQSPRYKITEKSQAVAFWCDPISGHATLYWYRQILGQGPELLVQFQDESVVDDSQLPKDRFSAERLKGVDSTLKIQPAELGDSAMYLCASSLGSGQGTTKQYFGPGTRLTVT.

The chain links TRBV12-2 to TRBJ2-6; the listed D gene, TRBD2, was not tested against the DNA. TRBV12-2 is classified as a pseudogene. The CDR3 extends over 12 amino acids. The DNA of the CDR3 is TGTGCAAGTCGCTTAGTGAGGAAAATCCTGACTTTC. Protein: CASRLVRKILTF.

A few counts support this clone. The CDR3 reads CASSQASGPTGELFF. As DNA, the CDR3 is TGTGCCAGCAGCCAAGCTAGCGGGCCCACCGGGGAGCTGTTTTTT. The J gene is TRBJ2-2, the V gene TRBV4-2; 8 bases are shared with TRBD2. The V segment lost 1 base and the J segment 4 bases; nucleotides outside the gene matches: 2. CDR1 and CDR2 from the germline V gene are LGHNA and YNFKEQ. This CDR3 region has 15 residues.

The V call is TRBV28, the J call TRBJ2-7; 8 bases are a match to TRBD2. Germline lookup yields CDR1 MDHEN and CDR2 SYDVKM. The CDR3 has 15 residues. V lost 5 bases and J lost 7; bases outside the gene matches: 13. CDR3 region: CASSDLSGGRGEQYF. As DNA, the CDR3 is TGTGCCAGCAGTGACCTAAGCGGGGGCCGGGGGGAGCAGTACTTC. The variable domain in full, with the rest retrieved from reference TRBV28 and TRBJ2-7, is DVKVTQSSRYLVKRTGEKVFLECVQDMDHENMFWYRQDPGLGLRLIYFSYDVKMKEKGDIPEGYSVSREKKERFSLILESASTNQTSMYLCASSDLSGGRGEQYFGPGTRLTVT.